Relative to its sample, the clone carrying this T cell receptor beta chain is medium-sized (0.01 to 0.1%). Its antigen is currently unknown. The genes and germline here are from mouse. The read halts 1 residue ahead of the CDR3 end, with the missing end drawn from the germline J gene. Sequencing of TCRbeta CDR3 at survey depth gave sequences and template counts. Repertoires were generated with immunoSEQ multiplex PCR, while TCRdb's copy carries only in-frame clones and drops some. Of about 5,100 clones in the sample, 40% were seen once. The time point was: mouse harvest day 14 after allogeneic transplant. Each mouse received 10^7 T-cell-depleted marrow cells plus 10^6 splenic CD5+ T cells by tail vein. This mouse GVHD model was MHC-mismatched B6 to BALB/c, profiled day 7 or 14. Looked up from germline, CDR1 is NSQYPW and CDR2 is LRSPGD (reference sequence). Losses at the gene ends were 7 bases for V and 1 base for J; bases not matched to a gene: 5. This CDR3 spans 14 amino acids.

The data were obtained in a study of tissue T cells after allogeneic stem cell transplantation. General study points: Anatomically similar tissues had similar TCR repertoires within each patient.

This TCR was recovered from a female BALB/c mouse given C57BL/6 T cells with graft-versus-host disease after an allogeneic hematopoietic cell transplant. V usage is TRBV1 and J usage is TRBJ2-4; 7 nucleotides align to TRBD1. Sequenced sample: gut tissue. The CDR3: CTCTTGAGQNTLYF. CDR3 bases read: TGCACCTGCACCACAGGGGCGGGTCAAAACACCTTGTAC.